This T cell receptor beta chain was observed in a study of T-cell memory formation after mild COVID-19. As for the study in general: Clusters of TCRs were largely donor specific.

TCRdb independently ran MiXCR on the 5' RACE reads; one entry per CDR3 protein. The data show under 300,000 distinct CDR3 sequences, roughly 15% seen once. Study findings and constraints: A subset of responding clones appeared in pre-infection memory, suggesting cross-reactive memory joined.

This CDR3 is 14 amino acids long. The V end was cut by 6 bases, the J end by 3 bases, with 12 bases between. Germline V gives CDR1 LGHNT, CDR2 FRNRAP. With regard to this clonotype: Its antigen is currently unknown.

The chain is built from TRBV12-5 and TRBJ2-4, with D perhaps given as TRBD1 or TRBD2 (5 bases each). This receptor was obtained from a young man who had mild COVID-19 (a few samples of this study predate the infection). Cell type and time point are not known. Sequenced input: PBMCs or a T cell subset sorted from them (not recorded which). CDR3 region: CASGDRDVKNIQYF. CDR3 nucleotide sequence: TGTGCTAGTGGCGACCGGGACGTCAAAAACATTCAGTACTTC.